Following are 16 T cell receptor beta chains from one sample sequenced in a study of T cell responses to AZD1222 COVID-19 vaccine. Profiled with immunoSEQ multiplex PCR; TCRdb holds only in-frame clones, not every one. The table lists about 120,000 clones, 80% to 95% of them singletons, with roughly 4.7% in the top ten. The sequencing used peripheral blood, collected on day 0 of AZD1222 vaccination. These receptor sequences come from an adult in good health.

The CDR3 here is CASSLSQETQYF. CDR3 in DNA: TGTGCCAGCAGCTTAAGCCAAGAGACCCAGTACTTC. The chain couples TRBV5-4 to TRBJ2-5; D remains unclear. Germline CDR1 reads SGHNT; CDR2 reads YYREEE (reference sequence). The V and J ends lost 2 bases and 1 base respectively, with 3 bases between them. The CDR3 runs 12 residues.

The gene calls are TRBV15 and TRBJ1-5, with a weak D call TRBD1 (5 bases). Germline assignment: CDR1 LNHNV and CDR2 YYDKDF (reference sequence). The V gene lost 4 bases and the J gene lost 7 bases, with 11 bases spanning the gap. The CDR3 has 13 amino acids. The CDR3 nucleotides read TGTGCCACCAGCACAGGGTTGGACCAGCCCCAGCATTTT. Translated, it gives CATSTGLDQPQHF.

The chain couples TRBV18 to TRBJ1-4, with no clear D. The CDR3 is 14 amino acids. With 2 bases removed from V and 2 bases from J, the gap between germline ends came to 6 bases. The germline CDR1 and CDR2 sequences are KGHSH and LQKENI. The CDR3, as DNA: TGTGCCAGCTCACCATTAGGCACTAATGAAAAACTGTTTTTT. It specifies CASSPLGTNEKLFF.

J is TRBJ2-5 and V is TRBV4-2; no clear D. V shed 0 bases and J shed 4 bases, with 15 bases lying between them. This CDR3 region has 16 residues. Germline V lookup: CDR1 LGHNA, CDR2 YNFKEQ. The CDR3 loop is CASSQDRVGPAETQYF. The CDR3 coding sequence is TGTGCCAGCAGCCAAGATCGTGTGGGCCCGGCAGAGACCCAGTACTTC.

In its sample, this clone was seen once. This chain links TRBV5-4 with TRBJ2-1; D unclear. The CDR3 covers 12 residues. Germline CDR1 is SGHNT and CDR2 is YYREEE (reference sequence). V was cut by 5 bases and J by 9 bases, with 12 bases left in between. This CDR3 is CASSRGLGEQFF. CDR3 DNA sequence: TGTGCCAGCAGTCGTGGGCTCGGTGAGCAGTTCTTC.

The chain uses TRBV6-6 and TRBJ1-2, with 9 bases that match TRBD1. Germline lookup yields CDR1 MNHNY and CDR2 SVGAGI (reference sequence). The CDR3 is 15 amino acids. After removal of 6 bases from V and 1 base from J, the junction contained 6 bases not matched to a gene. The CDR3 coding sequence is TGTGCCAGCAGCCCTCAGGGACAGGGTAACTATGGCTACACCTTC. Its translation is CASSPQGQGNYGYTF.

This chain uses TRBV3-1 (or the pseudogene TRBV3-2) with TRBJ2-1; 12 bases map to TRBD2. The ends lost 4 bases at V and 7 bases at J; junction bases unmatched: 8. The CDR3 spans 16 residues. From germline, CDR1 is LGHDT and CDR2 YNNKEL (reference sequence). CDR3: CASSRPTSGGPNEQFF. In DNA, the CDR3 is TGTGCCAGCAGCCGCCCCACTAGCGGGGGGCCGAATGAGCAGTTCTTC.

The chain is built from TRBV7-8 and TRBJ1-2; perhaps TRBD1 as D (5 bases). Germline V lookup: CDR1 SGHVS, CDR2 FQNEAQ. The CDR3 runs to 14 residues. Trimming stripped 1 base from V and 6 bases from J, with 12 bases between. This CDR3 is CASSLGDRGHGYTF. CDR3 DNA: TGTGCCAGCAGCTTAGGCGACAGAGGCCATGGCTACACCTTC.

J is TRBJ1-2 and V is TRBV4-3; 8 nucleotides align to TRBD1. This CDR3 is built from 17 residues. Unmatched junction bases numbered 12, after V lost 3 bases and J lost 3 bases. Germline assignment: CDR1 LGHNA and CDR2 YSLEER. CDR3 in amino acids: CASSHPGGQGIDYGYTF. Written as DNA, the CDR3 is TGCGCCAGCAGCCATCCTGGAGGACAGGGAATCGACTATGGCTACACCTTC.

The rearrangement joins TRBV5-8 to TRBJ1-1; TRBD1 agrees at 12 bases. The CDR3 extends over 16 amino acids. The V gene end was trimmed by 4 bases and the J gene end by 3 bases; junction bases not matched to a gene: 7. Germline V CDR1 and CDR2: SGHTS, YDEGEE. The CDR3 DNA sequence: TGTGCCAGCAGCATCCGGGACAGGGGGCAGGACACTGAAGCTTTCTTT. Translated: CASSIRDRGQDTEAFF.

The chain has TRBV19 and TRBJ1-2; weak D call: TRBD1 (6 bases). The CDR3 loop spans 15 amino acids. V gave up 4 bases and J gave up 0 bases, with 12 bases separating them. Germline V gene data show CDR1 as LNHDA and CDR2 as SQIVND (reference sequence). The CDR3 loop is CASSNLRGANYGYTF. Written as DNA, the CDR3 is TGTGCCAGTAGTAATCTCAGGGGAGCTAACTATGGCTACACCTTC.

V gene TRBV19 combines with J gene TRBJ1-5; TRBD1 matches at 7 bases. The CDR3 consists of 17 residues. J gave up 0 bases and V 5 bases, and 10 bases lay outside the gene matches. Germline V gene sequence: CDR1 LNHDA, CDR2 SQIVND (reference sequence). DNA for the CDR3: TGTGCCAGTAGTCCCAGGACAGGTCTCCTTAGCAATCAGCCCCAGCATTTT. Translating gives CASSPRTGLLSNQPQHF.

The CDR3 DNA is TGCGCCAGCAGCCAAGGGCCCGGGGACTATGGCTACACCTTC. This sequence encodes CASSQGPGDYGYTF. The chain couples TRBV4-1 to TRBJ1-2; no firm D call. CDR3 length: 14 residues. CDR1 MGHRA and CDR2 YSYEKL come from the germline V gene. Between the trimmed V and J ends, which lost 1 base and 3 bases, there was a span of 9 bases.

The chain combines TRBV9 with TRBJ2-3; D is perhaps TRBD1 or TRBD2 (5 bases each). Trimming removed 4 bases at V and 1 base at J, with 16 bases between. This CDR3 contains 16 residues. Germline V lookup: CDR1 SGDLS, CDR2 YYNGEE. In DNA, the CDR3 is TGTGCCAGCAGCCCAGGACCGGGGCGGGGCACAGATACGCAGTATTTT. Its protein is CASSPGPGRGTDTQYF.

This chain joins TRBV6-4 and TRBJ2-2; TRBD2 agrees at 11 bases. This CDR3 has 16 amino acids. Germline lookup yields CDR1 MRHNA and CDR2 SNTAGT. The V and J ends lost 4 bases and 4 bases, in that order; junction bases with no gene match: 5. In nucleotides, the CDR3 is TGTGCCAGCAGTGCGGGACTAGCGGTACTCACCGGGGAGCTGTTTTTT. Translating it yields CASSAGLAVLTGELFF.

The chain carries TRBV15 and TRBJ2-2; TRBD2 agrees at 11 bases. This CDR3 has 17 amino acids. The V and J ends lost 4 bases and 5 bases, in that order; junction bases with no gene match: 9. In germline, CDR1 is LNHNV, CDR2 YYDKDF (reference sequence). This CDR3 is CATSKNLLAGGTGELFF. The CDR3 coding sequence is TGTGCCACCAGCAAAAATCTCCTAGCGGGGGGAACCGGGGAGCTGTTTTTT.